Shown below are 18 T cell receptor beta chains from a single sample sequenced in a study of T cell responses to AZD1222 COVID-19 vaccine. Sequencing used immunoSEQ multiplex PCR; TCRdb keeps in-frame clones, though not all of them. The table lists about 120,000 clones, roughly 90% of them singletons. The specimen was peripheral blood, collected on day 0 of AZD1222 vaccination. These TCRs come from an adult in good health.

The chain couples TRBV15 to TRBJ2-1, with D tentatively TRBD1 (6 bases). The CDR3 spans 16 residues. V lost 0 bases, J lost 4 bases, and 13 bases lay in between. Germline V gives CDR1 LNHNV, CDR2 YYDKDF (reference sequence). The CDR3 nucleotides read TGTGCCACCAGCAGAGACCGGGACACCATATACAATGAGCAGTTCTTC. It encodes CATSRDRDTIYNEQFF. The full variable domain, rest sourced from reference TRBV15 and TRBJ2-1, is DAMVIQNPRYQVTQFGKPVTLSCSQTLNHNVMYWYQQKSSQAPKLLFHYYDKDFNNEADTPDNFQSRRPNTSFCFLDIRSPGLGDTAMYLCATSRDRDTIYNEQFFGPGTRLTVL.

Only one count was recorded for this clone. V gene TRBV28 combines with J gene TRBJ1-4; 11 bases match TRBD1. Germline values: CDR1 MDHEN, CDR2 SYDVKM. The CDR3 is made up of 18 amino acids. Trimming cost V 5 bases and J 7 bases; bases outside gene matches: 15. CDR3 nucleotides: TGTGCCAGCAGTGGACGGACAGGGGGCGCCTTCCTTGGTGAAAAACTGTTTTTT. Translation: CASSGRTGGAFLGEKLFF. Full variable domain (remainder filled in from reference TRBV28 and TRBJ1-4): DVKVTQSSRYLVKRTGEKVFLECVQDMDHENMFWYRQDPGLGLRLIYFSYDVKMKEKGDIPEGYSVSREKKERFSLILESASTNQTSMYLCASSGRTGGAFLGEKLFFGSGTQLSVL.

The V call is TRBV24-1, the J call TRBJ1-2; TRBD1 aligns across 7 bases. Looked up from germline, CDR1 is KGHDR and CDR2 is SFDVKD. The trim removed 4 bases at V and 5 bases at J, leaving 6 bases unmatched. This CDR3 contains 14 residues. The CDR3 region has the DNA TGTGCCACCAGTGACTCGGGACAGCCATATGGCTACACCTTC. This sequence encodes CATSDSGQPYGYTF.

The DNA for the CDR3 is TGTGCCAGCAGCCCCCCCAACCCTGAAGCTTTCTTT. Translation: CASSPPNPEAFF. The chain uses TRBV7-8 and TRBJ1-1, with D unresolved. Germline CDR1 is SGHVS and CDR2 is FQNEAQ. Deletions cut 5 bases from V and 6 bases from J, with 10 bases between. The CDR3 contains 12 residues. Looking up the rest from reference TRBV7-8 and TRBJ1-1 gives the full variable domain: GAGVSQSPRYKVAKRGQDVALRCDPISGHVSLFWYQQALGQGPEFLTYFQNEAQLDKSGLPSDRFFAERPEGSVSTLKIQRTQQEDSAVYLCASSPPNPEAFFGQGTRLTVV.

The chain is built from TRBV19 and TRBJ1-5, with 7 bases that match TRBD1. V gave up 1 base and J gave up 5 bases; unmatched junction bases: 5. This CDR3 is built from 15 residues. Per germline, CDR1 LNHDA and CDR2 SQIVND (reference sequence). DNA for the CDR3: TGTGCCAGTAGTATAGGGGGGACAGCTTATCAGCCCCAGCATTTT. This translates into CASSIGGTAYQPQHF.

The chain couples TRBV28 to TRBJ1-2; no clear D gene. From germline, CDR1 is MDHEN and CDR2 SYDVKM. The V and J ends lost 6 bases and 8 bases respectively, with 16 bases between them. CDR3 length: 13 residues. CDR3 in amino acids: CASRPTELLGYTF. As DNA, the CDR3 is TGTGCCAGCAGACCCACAGAACTTCTAGGCTACACCTTC.

The rearrangement joins TRBV20-1 to TRBJ1-5; 9 bases are shared with TRBD1. The CDR3 runs to 18 residues. Germline lookup yields CDR1 DFQATT and CDR2 SNEGSKA (reference sequence). J gave up 0 bases and V 3 bases, and 12 bases lay outside the gene matches. CDR3 sequence (DNA): TGCAGTGCTAGTGACCCGGGACAGGGTGGGATTAGCAATCAGCCCCAGCATTTT. It codes for CSASDPGQGGISNQPQHF.

The CDR3, as DNA: TGTGCCAGCAGCTTAGCGGTAGGGGCCTACGAGCAGTACTTC. It translates to CASSLAVGAYEQYF. The chain is built from TRBV7-8 and TRBJ2-7; possible D gene TRBD1, 5 bases. The V gene's germline CDR1 is SGHVS and CDR2 FQNEAQ. The CDR3 consists of 14 residues. Trimming took off 0 bases at V and 2 bases at J, with 8 bases between the two ends.

CDR3 nucleotide sequence: TGTGCCAGCAGCGTAGGCGGGACTAGCGGTTCAATCACCTACGAGCAGTACTTC. Protein: CASSVGGTSGSITYEQYF. The rearrangement joins TRBV9 to TRBJ2-7; TRBD2 aligns across 11 bases. The CDR3 totals 18 residues. Germline trimming cut 0 bases from V and 2 bases from J; bases unmatched to any gene: 10. The germline gives CDR1 SGDLS, CDR2 YYNGEE.

V usage is TRBV11-3 and J usage is TRBJ2-3; no reliable D call. V was pared by 4 bases and J by 5 bases, with 7 bases between. The CDR3 extends over 12 amino acids. Germline V gives CDR1 SGHNT, CDR2 YENEEA. DNA of the CDR3: TGTGCCAGCAGCTCATCATTAGATACGCAGTATTTT. Translation gives CASSSSLDTQYF.

This rearrangement joins TRBV5-4 to TRBJ2-7, with D tentatively TRBD1 (6 bases). V lost 0 bases and J lost 6, with 19 bases in between. The CDR3 loop spans 16 amino acids. Germline CDR1 reads SGHNT; CDR2 reads YYREEE (reference sequence). CDR3 protein: CASSLAGGQKFSEQYF. CDR3 DNA sequence: TGTGCCAGCAGCTTGGCCGGAGGACAGAAGTTCAGCGAGCAGTACTTC.

The J gene is TRBJ1-1, the V gene TRBV7-2, with D possibly TRBD1 on 5 matching bases. Germline CDR1 reads SGHTA; CDR2 reads FQGNSA. V lost 1 base and J lost 5, with 14 bases in between. The CDR3 consists of 15 residues. The CDR3: CASSLESGGLTEAFF. CDR3 nucleotide sequence: TGTGCCAGCAGCTTAGAGTCTGGGGGGTTAACTGAAGCTTTCTTT. Using reference TRBV7-2 and TRBJ1-1 for the parts outside the CDR3, the full variable domain is GAGVSQSPSNKVTEKGKDVELRCDPISGHTALYWYRQSLGQGLEFLIYFQGNSAPDKSGLPSDRFSAERTGGSVSTLTIQRTQQEDSAVYLCASSLESGGLTEAFFGQGTRLTVV.

The CDR3 DNA follows: TGTGCCAGCAGCCGTGGGACTAGCGGGCTGATCTACGAGCAGTACTTC. It encodes CASSRGTSGLIYEQYF. This rearrangement joins TRBV5-6 to TRBJ2-7; 12 bases are a match to TRBD2. The CDR3 loop spans 16 amino acids. The germline gives CDR1 SGHDT, CDR2 YYEEEE. The V and J ends lost 4 bases and 3 bases, in that order; junction bases with no gene match: 8.

V gene TRBV19 combines with J gene TRBJ2-1; possible D gene TRBD1, 7 bases. Germline CDR1 is LNHDA and CDR2 is SQIVND (reference sequence). The CDR3 is 17 amino acids. The ends were cut back, 5 bases at V and 0 bases at J, with 17 bases in the middle. CDR3 sequence reads: CASSFLGGGYSYNEQFF. The CDR3 nucleotides are TGTGCCAGTAGTTTTTTAGGAGGGGGCTACTCCTACAATGAGCAGTTCTTC.

The chain recombines TRBV28 with TRBJ2-7; 7 positions match TRBD1. J gave up 2 bases and V 2 bases, and 6 bases lay outside the gene matches. CDR3 size: 15 residues. Per the germline V gene, CDR1 is MDHEN and CDR2 is SYDVKM. In DNA form, the CDR3 reads TGTGCCAGCAGTTTAGGACAGGTAGCAACCTACGAGCAGTACTTC. It encodes CASSLGQVATYEQYF.

This chain links TRBV18 with TRBJ1-5; no clear D. The CDR3 runs to 16 residues. Germline CDR1 reads KGHSH; CDR2 reads LQKENI. Trimming shortened V by 2 bases and J by 2 bases, and 13 bases separated the two germline ends. CDR3 amino acids: CASSPGPFGGNQPQHF. CDR3 DNA: TGTGCCAGCTCACCAGGTCCCTTCGGGGGCAATCAGCCCCAGCATTTT.

The chain links TRBV11-3 to TRBJ2-7; D is perhaps TRBD1 or TRBD2 (5 bases each). The V end lost 3 bases, the J end lost 0 bases, and 12 bases lay between the germline ends. Per germline, CDR1 SGHNT and CDR2 YENEEA. CDR3 length equals 15 residues. CDR3 loop: CASSLGDVTSYEQYF. The DNA of the CDR3 is TGTGCCAGCAGCTTGGGGGACGTGACCTCCTACGAGCAGTACTTC.

The chain links TRBV12-5 to TRBJ2-5; TRBD1 matches at 10 bases. The CDR3 extends over 14 amino acids. CDR1 and CDR2 (germline): LGHNT, FRNRAP. The V segment lost 6 bases and the J segment 1 base; nucleotides outside the gene matches: 2. The CDR3 DNA reads as TGTGCTAGTGGCCGGGACAGGGGCCAAGAGACCCAGTACTTC. It is translated as CASGRDRGQETQYF.